Below, 25 T cell receptor beta chains from the same sample are listed, as sequenced in a study of regulatory T cells in long-lasting Graves disease. Time point: newly diagnosed GD, antithyroid drugs for less than 3 months. PBMC-extracted RNA yielded the TCR library. Library construction for TCR beta used iRepertoire HTBI primers and Arm-PCR of CDR3 regions. Via MiXCR, TCRdb re-called the multiplex PCR reads, giving one row per CDR3 protein. The sample shows about 420,000 distinct CDR3 sequences, about a sixth of them seen only once. These data are also associated with another study on T cells in Graves' hyperthyroidism and ophthalmopathy.

Sample: peripheral blood mononuclear cells (PBMCs), taken at new diagnosis, from a patient treated with antithyroid drugs. The origin of the receptors is a woman younger than 35 with Graves disease.

This chain connects TRBV2 to TRBJ1-5; D not resolved. CDR3 length: 12 amino acids. CDR1 and CDR2 (germline): SNHLY, FYNNEI. Trimming left V 9 bases short and J 3 bases short, with 9 bases between. The CDR3 DNA is TGTGCCAGTGGCAGCTACAATCAGCCCCAGCATTTT. Translating gives CASGSYNQPQHF.

This clonotype was counted ten times or more. The chain carries TRBV28 and TRBJ1-6; no clear D gene. In germline, CDR1 is MDHEN, CDR2 SYDVKM. The CDR3 sequence is 16 residues long. Trimming pared 3 bases from V and 2 bases from J, leaving 11 bases between. Here the CDR3 reads CASSFSSAPYNSPLHF. The DNA for the CDR3 is TGTGCCAGCAGTTTTAGCAGCGCGCCCTATAATTCACCCCTCCACTTT.

This clonotype was seen at least ten times. The chain recombines TRBV10-1 with TRBJ2-3; D ambiguous. The CDR3 consists of 15 residues. The V gene's germline CDR1 is WNHNN and CDR2 SYGVQD (reference sequence). V was cut by 3 bases and J by 0 bases, with 10 bases left in between. The CDR3 spells CASSDYMGSTDTQYF. CDR3 bases: TGCGCCAGCAGTGATTATATGGGGAGCACAGATACGCAGTATTTT.

In its sample, this clonotype was seen many times. The chain employs TRBV2 and TRBJ2-3; no clear D gene. Germline loops: CDR1 SNHLY, CDR2 FYNNEI. CDR3 size: 13 residues. Trimming removed 6 bases at V and 5 bases at J, with 12 bases between. The CDR3 region has the DNA TGTGCCAGCAGCCCCTTCCTAGGAGATACGCAGTATTTT. Residues: CASSPFLGDTQYF.

The genes are TRBV12-3 or TRBV12-4 and TRBJ2-3, with D perhaps assigned TRBD1 or TRBD2 (5 bases each). The CDR3 extends over 16 amino acids. Trimming shortened V by 4 bases and J by 1 base, and 15 bases separated the two germline ends. The CDR3 loop is CASSSARGRGTDTQYF. In DNA form, the CDR3 reads TGTGCCAGCAGTTCAGCCCGGGGCAGGGGCACAGATACGCAGTATTTT.

This clonotype occurred a few times. This sequence joins TRBV24-1 and TRBJ1-1; D unresolved. Germline V gene sequence: CDR1 KGHDR, CDR2 SFDVKD. Between the trimmed V and J ends, which lost 7 bases and 6 bases, there was a span of 11 bases. This CDR3 has 12 residues. CDR3 coding DNA: TGTGCCACCAGCGGGCCTGGATCTGAAGCTTTCTTT. It codes for CATSGPGSEAFF.

The chain combines TRBV20-1 with TRBJ1-2; D might be TRBD1 (5 bases). The CDR3 is made up of 13 amino acids. V dropped 8 bases and J dropped 8 bases, with 21 bases sitting between them. CDR1 is DFQATT, CDR2 SNEGSKA, per germline (reference sequence). CDR3 loop: CSLPTTGWGGYTF. The CDR3 DNA reads as TGCAGTCTTCCTACCACGGGATGGGGGGGCTACACCTTC.

On this clonotype itself: Being one base from a much bigger clone, this may be a read error. The chain is built from TRBV28 and TRBJ1-2, with a possible D match to TRBD1 (5 bases). In germline, CDR1 is MDHEN, CDR2 SYDVKM. The CDR3 is 13 residues long. The CDR3 nucleotides read TGTGCCGGCAGTCGCCGGGGGAACTATGGCTACACCTTC. Translating it yields CAGSRRGNYGYTF.

The V gene is TRBV11-3, the J gene TRBJ2-2; D gene uncertain. CDR1 SGHNT and CDR2 YENEEA come from the germline V gene. The CDR3 contains 16 residues. Trimming removed 2 bases at V and 0 bases at J, with 10 bases between. As DNA, the CDR3 is TGTGCCAGCAGCTTAATTGGCAGCGCGAACACCGGGGAGCTGTTTTTT. It yields the protein CASSLIGSANTGELFF.

The table lists this clonotype with many counts. V usage is TRBV30 and J usage is TRBJ2-7; D is possibly TRBD1 or TRBD2 (5 bases each). Trimming shortened V by 5 bases and J by 2 bases, and 10 bases separated the two germline ends. CDR1 and CDR2 (germline): GTSNPN, SVGIG (reference sequence). The CDR3 has 12 residues. CDR3 sequence: CAWSEGPYEQYF. The CDR3 DNA follows: TGTGCCTGGTCCGAGGGGCCCTACGAGCAGTACTTC.

This clonotype was counted many times. J is TRBJ2-7 and V is TRBV28, with D maybe TRBD1 (6 bases). Germline CDR1 and CDR2: MDHEN and SYDVKM. Trimming shortened V by 5 bases and J by 0 bases, and 14 bases separated the two germline ends. The CDR3 is made up of 15 amino acids. The DNA for the CDR3 is TGTGCCAGCAGTGGGGGCGGGCTTAGCTCCTACGAGCAGTACTTC. Translation gives CASSGGGLSSYEQYF.

This clonotype has just a few counts. Only one base separates this from a far larger clonotype, so it likely reflects a read error. This chain links TRBV28 with TRBJ2-1; maybe TRBD1 (6 bases). This CDR3 spans 16 amino acids. Germline lookup yields CDR1 MDHEN and CDR2 SYDVKM. Trimming took 5 bases from V and 13 from J, leaving 27 bases between them. The CDR3 DNA is TGTGCCAGCAGTGGGGACATGGGGCGGTACCAAGAGACCCAGTTCTTC. It codes for CASSGDMGRYQETQFF.

The V gene is TRBV18, the J gene TRBJ2-1; D may be TRBD1 (6 bases). This CDR3 has 13 residues. Germline CDR1 is KGHSH and CDR2 is LQKENI. The V end was cut by 2 bases, the J end by 6 bases, with 8 bases between. The chain's CDR3 is CASSPGQSNEQFF. CDR3 DNA: TGTGCCAGCTCACCAGGACAGTCCAATGAGCAGTTCTTC.

This clonotype was recorded at least ten times. This rearrangement joins TRBV2 to TRBJ2-1; D is uncertain. Trimming left V 6 bases short and J 8 bases short, with 14 bases between. CDR1 SNHLY and CDR2 FYNNEI come from the germline V gene. This CDR3 region has 13 residues. For the CDR3, the DNA is TGTGCCAGCAGCCCGGACCAACTGGATGAGCAGTTCTTC. Protein sequence: CASSPDQLDEQFF.

Remarks on this clonotype: One base away lies a much larger clone, so this may be a sequencing read error. The chain combines TRBV6-1 with TRBJ1-2, with TRBD1 as a possible D gene (5 bases). The CDR3 totals 13 residues. Germline CDR1 and CDR2: MNHNS and SASEGT. The CDR3 nucleotides read TGTGCCCGCAGGCCTCCCGCGGGGGATGGCTACACCTTC. It codes for CARRPPAGDGYTF.

This clonotype was found many times. V usage is TRBV30 and J usage is TRBJ1-5; D not resolved. CDR1 and CDR2 (germline): GTSNPN, SVGIG (reference sequence). V was shortened by 5 bases and J by 6 bases, with 17 bases between the two germline ends. CDR3 length equals 14 residues. The CDR3 reads CAWGPSGGGQPQHF. The CDR3 DNA reads as TGTGCCTGGGGCCCCTCCGGTGGCGGTCAGCCCCAGCATTTT.

A remark on this clonotype: This may arise from a read error, as a much more abundant clone is one base away. This chain links TRBV3-1 with TRBJ2-7; the D call may be TRBD1 or TRBD2 (5 bases each). Trimming stripped 6 bases from V and 7 bases from J, with 16 bases between. Germline CDR1 LGHDT, CDR2 YNNKEL (reference sequence). The CDR3 runs to 13 residues. This chain's CDR3 is CASRGTRPSEQYF. The CDR3 DNA sequence: TGTGCCAGCAGGGGGACGAGACCGAGTGAGCAGTACTTC.

This clonotype was counted ten times or more. The V call is TRBV2, the J call TRBJ2-2; no clear D gene. V gave up 6 bases and J gave up 5 bases, with 16 bases separating them. The CDR3 totals 15 residues. Germline assignment: CDR1 SNHLY and CDR2 FYNNEI. The CDR3 here is CASRKDGSLTGELFF. CDR3 sequence (DNA): TGTGCCAGCAGGAAGGACGGAAGCCTAACCGGGGAGCTGTTTTTT.

There are a few counts of this clonotype. V is TRBV20-1 and J is TRBJ2-2; 7 nucleotides match TRBD1. There are 15 residues in the CDR3. With V trimmed by 3 bases and J by 5 bases, 9 bases remained unmatched. Germline CDR1 and CDR2: DFQATT and SNEGSKA (reference sequence). The CDR3 nucleotides read TGCAGTGCTAGTTGGTCCAAGACAGGGACCGGGGAGCTGTTTTTT. Its translation: CSASWSKTGTGELFF.

This clonotype was found a few times. This chain connects TRBV6-1 to TRBJ2-1; 7 nucleotides match TRBD2. The CDR3 has 12 amino acids. V dropped 7 bases and J dropped 9; count of bases not matched to a gene: 6. Germline CDR1 and CDR2: MNHNS and SASEGT. The CDR3 region is CASNDPGGEQFF. In DNA, the CDR3 is TGTGCCAGCAATGACCCGGGGGGTGAGCAGTTCTTC.

Concerning this clonotype: It is likely a read error: a sequence one base away is far more abundant. The chain is built from TRBV28 and TRBJ2-5; 13 bases match TRBD2. The CDR3 covers 15 residues. V lost 6 bases to trimming and J lost 11 bases; unmatched junction nucleotides: 12. Germline-derived CDR1 and CDR2 are MDHEN and SYDVKM. The CDR3 DNA reads as TGTGCCAGCAGCCCGGGACTAGCGGGAAACAATGAGCAGTACTTC. Encoded protein: CASSPGLAGNNEQYF.

This clonotype was seen repeatedly, ten times or more. The chain employs TRBV12-3 or TRBV12-4 and TRBJ1-6; the match to TRBD1 covers 8 bases. This CDR3 has 14 residues. J was trimmed by 7 bases and V by 5 bases; bases with no gene match: 4. The CDR3 here is CASSLDRANSPLHF. The CDR3 coding sequence is TGTGCCAGCAGTCTGGACAGGGCCAATTCACCCCTCCACTTT.

This clonotype has a count of ten or more. The chain couples TRBV20-1 to TRBJ1-5; TRBD1 might be the D (5 bases). The CDR3 is 16 amino acids. The V gene's germline CDR1 is DFQATT and CDR2 SNEGSKA (reference sequence). V lost 6 bases, J lost 1 base, and 19 bases lay in between. In DNA form, the CDR3 reads TGCAGTGCACGCTCGCAGGGAGACTTGAGCAATCAGCCCCAGCATTTT. Residues: CSARSQGDLSNQPQHF.

Of note for this clonotype: A far larger clone is off by one base, so a read error is likely. The J gene is TRBJ1-5, the V gene TRBV2; D remains ambiguous. V was shortened by 5 bases and J by 4 bases, with 12 bases between the two germline ends. Germline V gene data show CDR1 as SNHLY and CDR2 as FYNNEI. The CDR3 is 14 amino acids. DNA of the CDR3: TGTGCCAGCAGTTCCCGCCAGGAGAATCAGCCCCAGCATTTT. Protein: CASSSRQENQPQHF.

This clonotype was counted many times. V gene TRBV7-8 combines with J gene TRBJ2-3; D unresolved. Trimming pared 4 bases from V and 4 bases from J, leaving 12 bases between. The CDR3 length is 14 residues. CDR1 is SGHVS and CDR2 is FQNEAQ in the germline V gene. As DNA, the CDR3 is TGTGCCAGCAGCTCCTCATTCGTCGCAGATACGCAGTATTTT. Translation gives CASSSSFVADTQYF.